This T cell receptor (beta chain) stems from a study of T-cell reconstitution after alpha-beta-depleted transplantation in children. Unique molecular identifiers were incorporated when the TCRbeta library was constructed. TCRdb used MiXCR to reprocess the PCR reads, holding one entry per CDR3 protein. The table lists around 410,000 distinct CDR3 sequences, under 13% of them singletons. This clonotype was counted between two and nine times. The germline V gene encodes CDR1 DFQATT and CDR2 SNEGSKA (reference sequence). The CDR3 contains 15 residues. The ends lost 0 bases at V and 2 bases at J; junction bases unmatched: 6.

The V and J genes are TRBV20-1 and TRBJ2-5, with 7 bases fitting TRBD2. This specimen was PBMCs from the stem cell graft donor, taken from the stem cell graft. The source of this sequence is a human donor who donated a stem cell graft to a child with acute myeloid leukemia. The CDR3: CSARDPSGFQETQYF. Here the CDR3 DNA reads TGCAGTGCTAGAGATCCTAGCGGATTTCAAGAGACCCAGTACTTC.